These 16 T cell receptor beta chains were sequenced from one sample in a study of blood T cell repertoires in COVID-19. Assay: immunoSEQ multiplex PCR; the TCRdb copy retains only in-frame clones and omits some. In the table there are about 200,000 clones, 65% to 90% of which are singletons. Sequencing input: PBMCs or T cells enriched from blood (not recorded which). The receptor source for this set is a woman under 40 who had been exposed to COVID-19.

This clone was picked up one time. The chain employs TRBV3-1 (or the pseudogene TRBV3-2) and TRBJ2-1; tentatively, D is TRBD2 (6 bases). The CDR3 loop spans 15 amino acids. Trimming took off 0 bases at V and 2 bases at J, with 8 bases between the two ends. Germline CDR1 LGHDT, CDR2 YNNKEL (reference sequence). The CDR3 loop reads CASSQDTGAYNEQFF. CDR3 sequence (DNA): TGTGCCAGCAGCCAAGATACGGGGGCCTACAATGAGCAGTTCTTC.

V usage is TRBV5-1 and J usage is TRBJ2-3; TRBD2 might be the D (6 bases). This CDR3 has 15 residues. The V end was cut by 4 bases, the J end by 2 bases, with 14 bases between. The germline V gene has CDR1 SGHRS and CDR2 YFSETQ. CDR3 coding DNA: TGCGCCAGCAGCAACCAGGGACTCATCACAGATACGCAGTATTTT. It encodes CASSNQGLITDTQYF.

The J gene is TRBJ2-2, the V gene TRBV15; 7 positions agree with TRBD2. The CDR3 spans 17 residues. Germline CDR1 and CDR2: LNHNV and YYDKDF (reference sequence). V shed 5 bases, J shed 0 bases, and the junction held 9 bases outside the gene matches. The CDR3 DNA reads TGTGCCACCAGCCCCGGCGGGGGACTCTCGAACACCGGGGAGCTGTTTTTT. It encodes CATSPGGGLSNTGELFF. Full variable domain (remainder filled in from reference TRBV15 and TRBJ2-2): DAMVIQNPRYQVTQFGKPVTLSCSQTLNHNVMYWYQQKSSQAPKLLFHYYDKDFNNEADTPDNFQSRRPNTSFCFLDIRSPGLGDTAMYLCATSPGGGLSNTGELFFGEGSRLTVL.

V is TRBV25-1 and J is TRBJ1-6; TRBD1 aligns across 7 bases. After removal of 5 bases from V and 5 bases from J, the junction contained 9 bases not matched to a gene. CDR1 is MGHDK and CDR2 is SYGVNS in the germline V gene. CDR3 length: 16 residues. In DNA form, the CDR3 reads TGTGCCAGCAGTCCTAGCGACAGGGAGGATAATTCACCCCTCCACTTT. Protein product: CASSPSDREDNSPLHF.

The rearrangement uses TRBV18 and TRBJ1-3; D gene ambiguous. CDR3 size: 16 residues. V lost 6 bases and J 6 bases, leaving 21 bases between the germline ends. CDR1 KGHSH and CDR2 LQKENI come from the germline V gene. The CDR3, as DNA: TGTGCCAGCTCCGAATTACAGCCCTCTGTTGAAAACACCATATATTTT. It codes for CASSELQPSVENTIYF.

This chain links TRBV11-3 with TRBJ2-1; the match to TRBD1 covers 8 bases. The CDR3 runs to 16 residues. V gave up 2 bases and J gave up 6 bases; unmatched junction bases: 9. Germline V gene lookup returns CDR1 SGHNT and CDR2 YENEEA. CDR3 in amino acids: CASSLWAQGAGNEQFF. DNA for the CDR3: TGTGCCAGCAGCTTATGGGCGCAGGGGGCGGGCAATGAGCAGTTCTTC.

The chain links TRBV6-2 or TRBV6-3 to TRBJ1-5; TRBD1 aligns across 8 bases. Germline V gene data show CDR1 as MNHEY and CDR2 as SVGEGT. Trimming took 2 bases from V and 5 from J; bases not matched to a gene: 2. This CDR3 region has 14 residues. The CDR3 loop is CASSYGQGYQPQHF. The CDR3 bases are TGTGCCAGCAGTTACGGACAGGGCTATCAGCCCCAGCATTTT.

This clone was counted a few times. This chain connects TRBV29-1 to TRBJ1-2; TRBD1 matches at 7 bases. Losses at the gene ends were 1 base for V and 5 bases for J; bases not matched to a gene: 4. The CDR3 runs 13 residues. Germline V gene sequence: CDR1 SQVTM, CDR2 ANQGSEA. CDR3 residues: CSVEVPGGYGYTF. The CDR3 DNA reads TGCAGCGTTGAAGTACCAGGGGGATATGGCTACACCTTC.

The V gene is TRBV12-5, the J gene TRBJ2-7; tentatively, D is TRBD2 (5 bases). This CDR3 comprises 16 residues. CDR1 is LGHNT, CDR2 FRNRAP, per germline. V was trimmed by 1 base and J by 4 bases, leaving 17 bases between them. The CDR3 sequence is CASGLGPRGGGYEQYF. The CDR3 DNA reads TGTGCTAGTGGTTTGGGTCCACGGGGTGGAGGATACGAGCAGTACTTC.

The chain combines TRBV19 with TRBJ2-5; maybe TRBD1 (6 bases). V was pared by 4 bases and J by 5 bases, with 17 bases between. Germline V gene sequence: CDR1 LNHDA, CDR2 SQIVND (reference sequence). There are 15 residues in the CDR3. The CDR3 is CASSSRTDLPETQYF. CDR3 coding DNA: TGTGCCAGTAGTAGTCGGACAGACCTTCCTGAGACCCAGTACTTC.

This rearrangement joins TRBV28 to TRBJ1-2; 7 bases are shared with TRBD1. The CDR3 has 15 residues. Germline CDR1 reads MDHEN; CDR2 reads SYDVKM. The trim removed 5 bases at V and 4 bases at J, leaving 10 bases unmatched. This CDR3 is CASSTPTGFGYGYTF. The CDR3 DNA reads TGTGCCAGCAGTACGCCGACAGGGTTTGGCTATGGCTACACCTTC.

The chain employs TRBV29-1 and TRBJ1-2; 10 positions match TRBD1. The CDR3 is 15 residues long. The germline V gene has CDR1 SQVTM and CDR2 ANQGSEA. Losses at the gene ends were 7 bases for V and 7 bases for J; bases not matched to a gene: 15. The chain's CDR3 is CSAQGVDRGLSGYTF. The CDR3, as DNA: TGCAGCGCCCAAGGGGTTGACAGGGGGCTCTCTGGCTACACCTTC.

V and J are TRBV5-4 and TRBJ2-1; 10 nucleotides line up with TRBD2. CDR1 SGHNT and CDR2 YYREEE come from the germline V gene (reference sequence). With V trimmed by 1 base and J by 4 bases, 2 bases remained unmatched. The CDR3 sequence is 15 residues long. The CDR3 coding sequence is TGTGCCAGCAGCTTGTCAGCGGGGGGGTACAATGAGCAGTTCTTC. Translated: CASSLSAGGYNEQFF.

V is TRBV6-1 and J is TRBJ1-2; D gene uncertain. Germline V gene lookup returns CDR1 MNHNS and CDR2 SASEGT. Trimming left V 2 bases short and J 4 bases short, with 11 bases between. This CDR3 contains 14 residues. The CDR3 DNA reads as TGTGCCAGCAGTGAAAGTTGGCCGCTCTATGGCTACACCTTC. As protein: CASSESWPLYGYTF.

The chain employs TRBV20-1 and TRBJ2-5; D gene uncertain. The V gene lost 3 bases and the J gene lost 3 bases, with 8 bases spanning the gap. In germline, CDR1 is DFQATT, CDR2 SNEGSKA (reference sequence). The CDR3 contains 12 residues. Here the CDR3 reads CSASRTKETQYF. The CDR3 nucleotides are TGCAGTGCTAGTAGAACTAAAGAGACCCAGTACTTC.

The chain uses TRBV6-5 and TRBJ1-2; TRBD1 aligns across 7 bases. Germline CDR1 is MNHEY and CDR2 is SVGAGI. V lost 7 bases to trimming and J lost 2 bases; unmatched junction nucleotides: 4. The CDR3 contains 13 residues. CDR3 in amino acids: CASTKGQNYGYTF. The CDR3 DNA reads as TGTGCCAGCACAAAGGGACAGAACTATGGCTACACCTTC.